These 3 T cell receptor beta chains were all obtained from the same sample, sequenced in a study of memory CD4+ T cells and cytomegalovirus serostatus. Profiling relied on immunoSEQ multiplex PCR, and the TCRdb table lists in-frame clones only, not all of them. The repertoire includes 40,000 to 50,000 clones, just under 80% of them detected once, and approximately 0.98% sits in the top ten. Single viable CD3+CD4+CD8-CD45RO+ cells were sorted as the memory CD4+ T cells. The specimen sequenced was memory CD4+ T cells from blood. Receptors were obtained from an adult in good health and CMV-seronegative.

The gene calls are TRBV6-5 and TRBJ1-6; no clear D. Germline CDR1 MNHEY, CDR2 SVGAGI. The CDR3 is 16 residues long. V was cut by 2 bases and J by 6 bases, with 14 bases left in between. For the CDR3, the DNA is TGTGCCAGCAGTTACGTGGGGAGGTCGGTTAATTCACCCCTCCACTTT. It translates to CASSYVGRSVNSPLHF.

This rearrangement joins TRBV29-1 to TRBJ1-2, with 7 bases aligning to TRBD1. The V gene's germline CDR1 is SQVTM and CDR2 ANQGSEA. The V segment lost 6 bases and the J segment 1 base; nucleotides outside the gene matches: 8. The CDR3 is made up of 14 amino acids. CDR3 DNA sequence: TGCAGCGTGAAGGAACAGGGGAATAACTATGGCTACACCTTC. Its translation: CSVKEQGNNYGYTF.

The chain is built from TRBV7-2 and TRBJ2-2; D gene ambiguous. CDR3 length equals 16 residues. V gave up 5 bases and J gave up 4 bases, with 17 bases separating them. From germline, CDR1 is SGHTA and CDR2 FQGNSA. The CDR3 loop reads CASSPPVPLGTGELFF. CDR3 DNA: TGTGCCAGCAGCCCCCCGGTTCCCCTTGGCACCGGGGAGCTGTTTTTT.